This TCR beta chain is from a study of molecular identifiers for immune sequencing clone quantification. Overall study findings and caveats: The sizes of highly expanded clones could be underestimated when identical TCR molecules share a barcode.

Generation of bulk TCR libraries relied on previously described methods and listed TCR primers. One entry per CDR3 protein results from TCRdb running MiXCR on the PCR reads. The table records under 650,000 distinct CDR3 sequences, about 20% of them present only once. This clonotype was counted ten times or more. Antigen unknown. This TCR came from a human donor in good health. Some libraries in this study had Jurkat cell RNA spiked in. Sequencing was performed on naive CD8+ T cells from blood, with Jurkat cell RNA spiked in. The subset here: FACS-sorted CD8+CD4-CCR7+CD45RA+ naive T cells.

The CDR3 reads CASGRPADTQYF. The CDR3 bases are TGTGCCAGCGGCCGACCAGCAGATACGCAGTATTTT. V is TRBV7-9 and J is TRBJ2-3; unclear D gene. Germline-derived CDR1 and CDR2 are SEHNR and FQNEAQ (reference sequence). V was shortened by 8 bases and J by 4 bases, with 10 bases between the two germline ends. The CDR3 runs to 12 residues.